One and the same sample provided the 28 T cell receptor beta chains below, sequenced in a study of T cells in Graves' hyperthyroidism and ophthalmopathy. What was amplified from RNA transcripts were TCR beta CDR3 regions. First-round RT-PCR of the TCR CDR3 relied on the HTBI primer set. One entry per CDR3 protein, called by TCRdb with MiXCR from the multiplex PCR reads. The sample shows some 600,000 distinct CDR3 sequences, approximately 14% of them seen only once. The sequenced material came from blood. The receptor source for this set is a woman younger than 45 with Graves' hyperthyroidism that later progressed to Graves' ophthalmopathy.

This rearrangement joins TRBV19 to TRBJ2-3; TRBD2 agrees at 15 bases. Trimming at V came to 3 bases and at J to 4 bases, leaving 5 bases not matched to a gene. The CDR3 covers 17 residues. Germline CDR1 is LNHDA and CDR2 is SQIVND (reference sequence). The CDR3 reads CASSIEGLAGGADTQYF. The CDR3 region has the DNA TGTGCCAGTAGTATTGAGGGACTAGCGGGAGGCGCAGATACGCAGTATTTT.

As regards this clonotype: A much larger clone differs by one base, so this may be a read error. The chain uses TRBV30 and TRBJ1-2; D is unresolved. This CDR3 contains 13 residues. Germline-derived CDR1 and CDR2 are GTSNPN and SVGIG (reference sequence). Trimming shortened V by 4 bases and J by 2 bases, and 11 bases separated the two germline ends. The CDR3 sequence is CAWTVRRNYGYTF. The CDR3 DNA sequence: TGTGCCTGGACTGTTCGGCGGAACTATGGCTACACCTTC.

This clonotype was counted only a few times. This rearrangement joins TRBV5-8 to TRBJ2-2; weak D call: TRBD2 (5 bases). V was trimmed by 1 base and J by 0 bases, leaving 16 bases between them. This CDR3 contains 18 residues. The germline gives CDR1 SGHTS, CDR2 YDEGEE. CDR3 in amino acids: CASSLTAAQIANTGELFF. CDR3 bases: TGTGCCAGCAGCTTGACAGCGGCCCAAATCGCGAACACCGGGGAGCTGTTTTTT.

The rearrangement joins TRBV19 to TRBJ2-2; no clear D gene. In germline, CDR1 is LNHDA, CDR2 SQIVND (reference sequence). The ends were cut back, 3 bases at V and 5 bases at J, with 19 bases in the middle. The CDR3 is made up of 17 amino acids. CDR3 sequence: CASSISPYSGKTGELFF. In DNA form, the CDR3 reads TGTGCCAGTAGTATCTCACCCTACTCCGGAAAGACCGGGGAGCTGTTTTTT.

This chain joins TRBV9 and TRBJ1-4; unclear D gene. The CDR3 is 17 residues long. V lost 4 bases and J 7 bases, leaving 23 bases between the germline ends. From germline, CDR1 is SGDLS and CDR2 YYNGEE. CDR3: CASSTSGWGGRGEKLFF. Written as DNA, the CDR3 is TGTGCCAGCAGCACTTCCGGGTGGGGAGGGCGTGGTGAAAAACTGTTTTTT. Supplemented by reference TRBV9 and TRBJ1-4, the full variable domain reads DSGVTQTPKHLITATGQRVTLRCSPRSGDLSVYWYQQSLDQGLQFLIQYYNGEERAKGNILERFSAQQFPDLHSELNLSSLELGDSALYFCASSTSGWGGRGEKLFFGSGTQLSVL.

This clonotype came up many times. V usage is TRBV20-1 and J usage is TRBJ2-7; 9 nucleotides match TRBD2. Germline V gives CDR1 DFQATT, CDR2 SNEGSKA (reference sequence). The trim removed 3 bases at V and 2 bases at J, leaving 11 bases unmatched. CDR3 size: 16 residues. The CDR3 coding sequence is TGCAGTGCTAGTAGCGCTAGCGGGACAGAGGCCTACGAGCAGTACTTC. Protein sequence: CSASSASGTEAYEQYF.

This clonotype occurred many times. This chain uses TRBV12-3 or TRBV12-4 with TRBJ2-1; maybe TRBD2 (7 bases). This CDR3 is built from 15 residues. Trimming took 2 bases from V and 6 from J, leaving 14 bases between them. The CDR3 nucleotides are TGTGCCAGCAGTTTACTCGAGGGAGGGGGCAATGAGCAGTTCTTC. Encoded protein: CASSLLEGGGNEQFF.

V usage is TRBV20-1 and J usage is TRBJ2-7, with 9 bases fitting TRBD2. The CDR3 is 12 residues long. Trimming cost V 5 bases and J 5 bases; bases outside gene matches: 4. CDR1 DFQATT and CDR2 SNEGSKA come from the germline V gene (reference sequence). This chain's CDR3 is CSAGAGGHEQYF. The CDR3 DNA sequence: TGCAGTGCTGGGGCGGGAGGGCACGAGCAGTACTTC.

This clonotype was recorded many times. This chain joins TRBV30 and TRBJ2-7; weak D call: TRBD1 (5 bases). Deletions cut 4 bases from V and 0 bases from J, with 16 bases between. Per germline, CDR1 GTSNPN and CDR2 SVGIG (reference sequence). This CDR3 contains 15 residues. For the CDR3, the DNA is TGTGCCTGGATGAGTAGGGGCCTCAACTCCTACGAGCAGTACTTC. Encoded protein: CAWMSRGLNSYEQYF.

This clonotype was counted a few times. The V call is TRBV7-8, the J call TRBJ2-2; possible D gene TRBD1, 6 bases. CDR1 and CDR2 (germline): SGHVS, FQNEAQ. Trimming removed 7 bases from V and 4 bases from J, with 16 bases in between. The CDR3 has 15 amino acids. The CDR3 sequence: CASISGVEGTGELFF. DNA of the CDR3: TGTGCCAGCATATCAGGGGTTGAGGGCACCGGGGAGCTGTTTTTT. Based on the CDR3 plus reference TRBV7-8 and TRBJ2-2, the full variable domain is GAGVSQSPRYKVAKRGQDVALRCDPISGHVSLFWYQQALGQGPEFLTYFQNEAQLDKSGLPSDRFFAERPEGSVSTLKIQRTQQEDSAVYLCASISGVEGTGELFFGEGSRLTVL.

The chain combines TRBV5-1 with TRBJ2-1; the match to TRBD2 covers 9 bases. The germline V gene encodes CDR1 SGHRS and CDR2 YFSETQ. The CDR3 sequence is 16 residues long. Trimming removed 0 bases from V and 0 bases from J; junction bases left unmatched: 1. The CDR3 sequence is CASSLGLAVSYNEQFF. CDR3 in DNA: TGCGCCAGCAGCTTGGGACTAGCGGTCTCCTACAATGAGCAGTTCTTC.

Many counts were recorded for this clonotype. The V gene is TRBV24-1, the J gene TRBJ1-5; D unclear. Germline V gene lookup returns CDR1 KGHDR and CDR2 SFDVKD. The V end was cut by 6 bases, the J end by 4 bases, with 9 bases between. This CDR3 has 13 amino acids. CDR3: CATSNGSNQPQHF. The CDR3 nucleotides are TGTGCCACCAGTAATGGTTCAAATCAGCCCCAGCATTTT.

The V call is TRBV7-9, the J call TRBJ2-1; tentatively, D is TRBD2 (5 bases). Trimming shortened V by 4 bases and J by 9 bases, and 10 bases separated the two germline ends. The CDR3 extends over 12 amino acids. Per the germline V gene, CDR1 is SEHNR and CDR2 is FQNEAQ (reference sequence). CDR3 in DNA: TGTGCCAGCAGCTCCCACCGGGGTGAGCAGTTCTTC. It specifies CASSSHRGEQFF.

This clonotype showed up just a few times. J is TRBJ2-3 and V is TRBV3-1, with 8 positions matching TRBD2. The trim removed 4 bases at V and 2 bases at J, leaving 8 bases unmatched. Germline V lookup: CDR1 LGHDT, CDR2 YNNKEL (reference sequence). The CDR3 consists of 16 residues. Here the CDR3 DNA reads TGTGCCAGCAGCCCCGGGGGCGGGAGGTACACAGATACGCAGTATTTT. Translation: CASSPGGGRYTDTQYF.

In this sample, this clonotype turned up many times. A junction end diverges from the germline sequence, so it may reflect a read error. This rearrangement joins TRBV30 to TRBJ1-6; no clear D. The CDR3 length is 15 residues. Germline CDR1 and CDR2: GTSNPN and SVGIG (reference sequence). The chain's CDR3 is CAYQTGSSSNSPLHF. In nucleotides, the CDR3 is TGTGCCTACCAGACGGGGAGCTCCTCTAATTCACCCCTCCACTTT.

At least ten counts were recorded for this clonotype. CDR3 in amino acids: CASSEDRFATEAFF. CDR3 bases: TGTGCCAGCAGTGAAGACAGATTCGCAACTGAAGCTTTCTTT. V is TRBV2 and J is TRBJ1-1; D gene uncertain. The V gene's germline CDR1 is SNHLY and CDR2 FYNNEI. The CDR3 runs 14 residues. Trimming removed 1 base from V and 5 bases from J, with 11 bases in between.

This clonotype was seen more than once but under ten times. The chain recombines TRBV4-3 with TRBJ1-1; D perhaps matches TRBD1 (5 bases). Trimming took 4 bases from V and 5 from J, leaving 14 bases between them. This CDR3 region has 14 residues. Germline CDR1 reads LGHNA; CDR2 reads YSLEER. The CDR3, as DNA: TGCGCCAGCAGCCTCAGGGAGGGTATTACTGAAGCTTTCTTT. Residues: CASSLREGITEAFF.

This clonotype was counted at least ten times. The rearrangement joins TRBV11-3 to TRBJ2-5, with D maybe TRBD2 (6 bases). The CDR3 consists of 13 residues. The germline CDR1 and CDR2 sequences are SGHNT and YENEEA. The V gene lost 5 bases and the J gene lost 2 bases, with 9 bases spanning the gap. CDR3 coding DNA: TGTGCCAGCAGCGCGGGACTTCAAGAGACCCAGTACTTC. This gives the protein CASSAGLQETQYF.

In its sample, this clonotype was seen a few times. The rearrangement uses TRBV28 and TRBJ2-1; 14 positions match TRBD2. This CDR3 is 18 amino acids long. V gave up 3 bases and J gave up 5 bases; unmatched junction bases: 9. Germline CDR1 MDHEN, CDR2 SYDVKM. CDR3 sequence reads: CASSLTSGRAWGNNEQFF. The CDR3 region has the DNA TGTGCCAGCAGTTTGACTAGCGGGAGGGCCTGGGGGAACAATGAGCAGTTCTTC.

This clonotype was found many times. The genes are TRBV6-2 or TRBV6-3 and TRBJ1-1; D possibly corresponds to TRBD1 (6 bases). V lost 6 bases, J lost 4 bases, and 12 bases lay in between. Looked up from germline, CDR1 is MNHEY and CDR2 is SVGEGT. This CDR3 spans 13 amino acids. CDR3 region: CASRRGQFTEAFF. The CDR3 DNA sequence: TGTGCCAGCAGACGAGGACAGTTCACTGAAGCTTTCTTT.

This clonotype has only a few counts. The CDR3 DNA follows: TGTGCCAGCAGCATCTCGCACTCGACCTATGGCTACACCTTC. As protein: CASSISHSTYGYTF. The chain recombines TRBV7-9 with TRBJ1-2, with D unresolved. The V end lost 5 bases, the J end lost 4 bases, and 14 bases lay between the germline ends. CDR1 and CDR2 from the germline V gene are SEHNR and FQNEAQ (reference sequence). The CDR3 length is 14 residues.

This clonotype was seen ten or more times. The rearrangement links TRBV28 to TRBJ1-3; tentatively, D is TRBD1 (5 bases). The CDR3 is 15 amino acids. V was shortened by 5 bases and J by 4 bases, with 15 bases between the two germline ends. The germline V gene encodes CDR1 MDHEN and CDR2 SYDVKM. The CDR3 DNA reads TGTGCCAGCAGTCCCGCGGGGGGATCGGGAAACACCATATATTTT. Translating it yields CASSPAGGSGNTIYF.

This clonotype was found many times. The CDR3 nucleotides are TGCAGTGCTAGAGACTACGAGCAGTACTTC. Amino acids: CSARDYEQYF. This chain uses TRBV20-1 with TRBJ2-7; no firm D call. The CDR3 is made up of 10 amino acids. The germline V and J ends were trimmed by 0 bases and 3 bases, with 0 bases remaining between them. CDR1 and CDR2 from the germline V gene are DFQATT and SNEGSKA (reference sequence).

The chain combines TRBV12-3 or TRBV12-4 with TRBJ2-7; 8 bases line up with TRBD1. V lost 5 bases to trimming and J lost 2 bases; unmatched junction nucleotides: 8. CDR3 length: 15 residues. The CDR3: CASSTQGALTYEQYF. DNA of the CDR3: TGTGCCAGCAGTACCCAGGGGGCTTTGACCTACGAGCAGTACTTC.

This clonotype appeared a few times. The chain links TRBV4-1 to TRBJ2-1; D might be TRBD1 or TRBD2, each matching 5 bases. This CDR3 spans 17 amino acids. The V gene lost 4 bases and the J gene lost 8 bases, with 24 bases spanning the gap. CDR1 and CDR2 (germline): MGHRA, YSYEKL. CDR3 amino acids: CASSLPQAGSLGHEQFF. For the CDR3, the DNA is TGCGCCAGCAGCCTCCCGCAGGCAGGGAGCCTTGGACATGAGCAGTTCTTC.

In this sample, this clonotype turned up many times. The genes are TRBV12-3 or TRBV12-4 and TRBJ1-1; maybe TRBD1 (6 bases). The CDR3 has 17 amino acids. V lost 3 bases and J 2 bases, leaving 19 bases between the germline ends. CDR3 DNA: TGTGCCAGCAGTTTCTCCCTGTGGGGGGGCAGTAACACTGAAGCTTTCTTT. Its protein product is CASSFSLWGGSNTEAFF.

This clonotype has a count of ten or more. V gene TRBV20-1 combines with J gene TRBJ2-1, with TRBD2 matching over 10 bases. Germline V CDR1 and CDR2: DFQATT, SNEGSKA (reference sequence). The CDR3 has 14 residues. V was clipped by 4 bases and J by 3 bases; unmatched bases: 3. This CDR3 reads CSAITSGVYNEQFF. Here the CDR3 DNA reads TGCAGTGCTATAACTAGCGGGGTCTACAATGAGCAGTTCTTC.

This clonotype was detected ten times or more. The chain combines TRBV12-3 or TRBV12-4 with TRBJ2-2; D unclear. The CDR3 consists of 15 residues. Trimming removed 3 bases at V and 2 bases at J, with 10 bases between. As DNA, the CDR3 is TGTGCCAGCAGTTTTGGCAGCATTAACACCGGGGAGCTGTTTTTT. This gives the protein CASSFGSINTGELFF.